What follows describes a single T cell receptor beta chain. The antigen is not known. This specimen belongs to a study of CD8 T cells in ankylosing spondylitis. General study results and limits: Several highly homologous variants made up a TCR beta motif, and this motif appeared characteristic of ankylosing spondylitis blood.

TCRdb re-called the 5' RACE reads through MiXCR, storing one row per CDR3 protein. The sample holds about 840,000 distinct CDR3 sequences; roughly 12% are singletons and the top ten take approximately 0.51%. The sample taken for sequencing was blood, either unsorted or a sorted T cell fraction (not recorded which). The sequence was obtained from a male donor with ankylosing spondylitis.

CDR3 loop: CSADRDPSTDTQYF. CDR3 in DNA: TGCAGTGCTGACCGGGACCCGTCCACAGATACGCAGTATTTT. The genes are TRBV20-1 and TRBJ2-3, with D possibly being TRBD1 or TRBD2 (5 bases each). Trimming pared 5 bases from V and 2 bases from J, leaving 14 bases between. This CDR3 is 14 amino acids long. Germline V gene lookup returns CDR1 DFQATT and CDR2 SNEGSKA (reference sequence).